These 19 T cell receptor beta chains originate from one sample sequenced in a study of blood T cell repertoires in COVID-19. Assay: immunoSEQ multiplex PCR; the TCRdb copy retains only in-frame clones and omits some. The data contain 180,000 or so clones, roughly 73% of them seen just once; the ten biggest clones take up 2.5% to 3.5%. Sequencing was done on a sample of peripheral blood. The receptors here all came from an elderly woman with active or convalescent COVID-19.

The chain uses TRBV7-2 and TRBJ2-1; tentative D call: TRBD1 (6 bases). CDR3 length equals 15 residues. Trimming took 4 bases from V and 0 from J, leaving 10 bases between them. Germline lookup yields CDR1 SGHTA and CDR2 FQGNSA. The CDR3 region has the DNA TGTGCCAGCAGCTCCACAGGGACCTCCTACAATGAGCAGTTCTTC. It yields the protein CASSSTGTSYNEQFF.

The chain is built from TRBV25-1 and TRBJ1-6; D may be TRBD1 (5 bases). Per germline, CDR1 MGHDK and CDR2 SYGVNS. The CDR3 runs to 14 residues. Between the trimmed V and J ends, which lost 4 bases and 12 bases, there was a span of 16 bases. DNA of the CDR3: TGTGCCAGCAGTGGTGCGACAGATGGTTTACCCCTCCACTTT. Encoded protein: CASSGATDGLPLHF. Full variable domain (outside the CDR3, taken from reference TRBV25-1 and TRBJ1-6): EADIYQTPRYLVIGTGKKITLECSQTMGHDKMYWYQQDPGMELHLIHYSYGVNSTEKGDLSSESTVSRIRTEHFPLTLESARPSHTSQYLCASSGATDGLPLHFGNGTRLTVT.

The chain combines TRBV28 with TRBJ1-1; D gene unclear. Trimming removed 5 bases from V and 4 bases from J, with 14 bases in between. Per germline, CDR1 MDHEN and CDR2 SYDVKM. The CDR3 runs 14 residues. The CDR3 bases are TGTGCCAGCAGTGCGGTTAGGGAGGGCACTGAAGCTTTCTTT. Translating it yields CASSAVREGTEAFF.

This chain links TRBV5-6 with TRBJ2-7, with 7 bases matching TRBD1. This CDR3 is 12 amino acids long. Germline V gene data show CDR1 as SGHDT and CDR2 as YYEEEE. The V and J ends lost 4 bases and 9 bases, in that order; junction bases with no gene match: 7. CDR3 DNA: TGTGCCAGCAGCATATTAAACAGGGGGCAGTACTTC. As protein: CASSILNRGQYF.

This clone was found once. The rearrangement links TRBV5-1 to TRBJ1-1; TRBD1 matches 8 bases. This CDR3 is 15 amino acids long. Germline trimming cut 2 bases from V and 7 bases from J; bases unmatched to any gene: 10. CDR1 is SGHRS, CDR2 YFSETQ, per germline. The chain's CDR3 is CASSLRTGSAGEAFF. DNA of the CDR3: TGCGCCAGCAGCTTAAGGACAGGGAGCGCGGGTGAAGCTTTCTTT.

This rearrangement joins TRBV10-2 to TRBJ1-2; D possibly corresponds to TRBD1 (5 bases). This CDR3 is 16 amino acids long. Germline loops: CDR1 WSHSY, CDR2 SAAADI. The germline V and J ends were trimmed by 0 bases and 1 base, with 12 bases remaining between them. The CDR3 nucleotides read TGCGCCAGCAGTGAGTCGATGGGGGGACTTAACTATGGCTACACCTTC. It yields the protein CASSESMGGLNYGYTF.

The chain uses TRBV7-2 and TRBJ1-1; D remains unclear. The CDR3 is 14 amino acids. V was pared by 6 bases and J by 11 bases, with 22 bases between. Germline V CDR1 and CDR2: SGHTA, FQGNSA. This CDR3 reads CASSGTMFGLSAFF. In DNA form, the CDR3 reads TGTGCCAGCAGTGGTACTATGTTCGGTCTTTCGGCTTTCTTT.

The chain has TRBV18 and TRBJ2-2; 10 nucleotides align to TRBD2. Germline V CDR1 and CDR2: KGHSH, LQKENI. The V segment lost 3 bases and the J segment 0 bases; nucleotides outside the gene matches: 7. CDR3 length equals 18 residues. The CDR3 here is CASSPTLSGGSNTGELFF. CDR3 coding DNA: TGTGCCAGCTCACCTACGCTTAGCGGGGGGTCGAACACCGGGGAGCTGTTTTTT.

CDR3 loop: CASSPGGRRRNEQFF. The CDR3 region has the DNA TGTGCCAGCTCACCAGGGGGCCGCCGTCGGAATGAGCAGTTCTTC. The chain carries TRBV18 and TRBJ2-1; TRBD1 is a possible D gene (6 bases). The CDR3 spans 15 residues. The V end lost 2 bases, the J end lost 7 bases, and 15 bases lay between the germline ends. Looked up from germline, CDR1 is KGHSH and CDR2 is LQKENI.

The chain combines TRBV3-1 (or the pseudogene TRBV3-2) with TRBJ2-5; the match to TRBD1 covers 8 bases. Germline V gene sequence: CDR1 LGHDT, CDR2 YNNKEL (reference sequence). The CDR3 sequence is 13 residues long. Losses at the gene ends were 5 bases for V and 8 bases for J; bases not matched to a gene: 7. The CDR3 DNA follows: TGTGCCAGCAGCTCCACACAGGGGGGCACCCAGTACTTC. Translating gives CASSSTQGGTQYF.

The chain has TRBV5-1 and TRBJ2-7; 7 bases fit TRBD1. The CDR3 is 15 amino acids. The germline V gene encodes CDR1 SGHRS and CDR2 YFSETQ. Unmatched junction bases numbered 10, after V lost 4 bases and J lost 3 bases. CDR3 bases: TGCGCCAGCAGCGTGGCAGACAGGGCCCACTACGAGCAGTACTTC. Translation: CASSVADRAHYEQYF.

The chain employs TRBV6-4 and TRBJ2-7; 10 bases are shared with TRBD1. CDR3 length: 16 amino acids. V lost 3 bases and J lost 2; bases outside the gene matches: 7. The germline gives CDR1 MRHNA, CDR2 SNTAGT. CDR3 in amino acids: CASSESLGQGAYEQYF. The CDR3 DNA sequence: TGTGCCAGCAGTGAAAGTTTAGGACAGGGGGCCTACGAGCAGTACTTC.

In regard to this clone: The germline gene is not matched at one end of the junction; a read error may be the cause. V is TRBV5-6 and J is TRBJ1-6; 7 nucleotides match TRBD1. This CDR3 comprises 13 residues. The germline CDR1 and CDR2 sequences are SGHDT and YYEEEE. As DNA, the CDR3 is TGTGCCAGCAGCTTTGGGGACAGATCACGCCTCCACTTT. Its translation is CASSFGDRSRLHF. Together with reference TRBV5-6 and TRBJ1-6, the CDR3 gives the full variable domain: DAGVTQSPTHLIKTRGQQVTLRCSPKSGHDTVSWYQQALGQGPQFIFQYYEEEERQRGNFPDRFSGHQFPNYSSELNVNALLLGDSALYLCASSFGDRSRLHFGNGTRLTVT.

This clone came up once. V usage is TRBV2 and J usage is TRBJ1-1; D gene ambiguous. Germline assignment: CDR1 SNHLY and CDR2 FYNNEI. This CDR3 has 13 residues. The V gene lost 1 base and the J gene lost 7 bases, with 10 bases spanning the gap. In DNA form, the CDR3 reads TGTGCCAGCAGTGAAGACGCCCGCGGTGAAGCTTTCTTT. Translated: CASSEDARGEAFF. Complete variable domain (other parts from reference TRBV2 and TRBJ1-1): EPEVTQTPSHQVTQMGQEVILRCVPISNHLYFYWYRQILGQKVEFLVSFYNNEISEKSEIFDDQFSVERPDGSNFTLKIRSTKLEDSAMYFCASSEDARGEAFFGQGTRLTVV.

This clone was seen a few times. The rearrangement joins TRBV5-1 to TRBJ1-1, with 7 positions matching TRBD1. The CDR3 has 13 amino acids. Germline V gene sequence: CDR1 SGHRS, CDR2 YFSETQ. V lost 5 bases, J lost 3 bases, and 4 bases stayed unmatched. The CDR3 loop reads CASRRTGDTEAFF. The CDR3 bases are TGCGCCAGCAGACGAACAGGGGACACTGAAGCTTTCTTT.

The gene calls are TRBV3-1 (or the pseudogene TRBV3-2) and TRBJ1-2; 9 bases fit TRBD1. After removal of 2 bases from V and 4 bases from J, the junction contained 11 bases not matched to a gene. This CDR3 is 17 amino acids long. Germline-derived CDR1 and CDR2 are LGHDT and YNNKEL (reference sequence). The CDR3 here is CASSQSGTGFFSYGYTF. The CDR3, as DNA: TGTGCCAGCAGCCAATCCGGGACAGGGTTTTTTAGCTATGGCTACACCTTC.

The J gene is TRBJ1-2, the V gene TRBV29-1; tentative D call: TRBD1 (6 bases). The CDR3 has 15 residues. Trimming left V 3 bases short and J 0 bases short, with 14 bases between. Germline V lookup: CDR1 SQVTM, CDR2 ANQGSEA. The CDR3 reads CSVDADRPTNYGYTF. Written as DNA, the CDR3 is TGCAGCGTTGATGCCGACAGGCCCACTAACTATGGCTACACCTTC.

J is TRBJ2-3 and V is TRBV4-2; tentatively, D is TRBD2 (7 bases). This CDR3 comprises 17 residues. Germline lookup yields CDR1 LGHNA and CDR2 YNFKEQ. Between the trimmed V and J ends, which lost 3 bases and 2 bases, there was a span of 18 bases. In nucleotides, the CDR3 is TGTGCCAGCAGCCAGCCCCTAGGGGGGGCGACCACAGATACGCAGTATTTT. Translating it yields CASSQPLGGATTDTQYF.

The chain employs TRBV28 and TRBJ2-7, with TRBD1 matching 11 bases. After removal of 6 bases from V and 3 bases from J, the junction contained 7 bases not matched to a gene. CDR3 length equals 15 residues. Germline V gene lookup returns CDR1 MDHEN and CDR2 SYDVKM. The CDR3 protein is CASSQTGTGGYEQYF. The CDR3 coding sequence is TGTGCCAGCAGCCAAACCGGGACAGGGGGCTACGAGCAGTACTTC.